This T cell receptor beta chain was sequenced in a study of tumor-infiltrating lymphocytes in primary liver carcinoma. Study details: Men as well as women, aged 30 to 69 years, made up the patients. The study reported T1-T3 N0M0 tumors spanning 4.2 to 10 cm. Study outcomes and limitations: Tumor tissue displayed a significantly greater top-250-clone fraction than blood (p = 0.039).

Germline assignment: CDR1 SGHAT and CDR2 FQNNGV. V lost 8 bases and J 4 bases, leaving 19 bases between the germline ends. The CDR3 covers 15 residues. A constant-region primer served to make TCR beta cDNA from roughly 540 ng total RNA. Modified slightly, ARM-PCR produced TCR beta libraries over three nested multiplex PCR rounds. A C-beta reverse primer and TRBV1-TRBV30 forward primers served in each of the first two PCR rounds, at 10 cycles apiece. From the multiplex PCR reads, TCRdb called clonotypes with MiXCR, one entry per CDR3 protein. The sample has 20,000 to 25,000 distinct CDR3 sequences, more than 75% seen once. Co-extracted RNA and DNA came from roughly 20-30 mg of unsorted bulk tissue. Patients were treatment-naive with chronic HBV infection. With respect to this clonotype: The antigen is not known.

Material: liver tumor tissue from sampling region 2. Indicated subset: tumor region T2, inferior pole. This TCR derives from a woman in her 30s with primary liver carcinoma and hepatitis B virus infection. This chain connects TRBV11-2 to TRBJ2-3, with D possibly matching TRBD2 (7 bases). CDR3 in amino acids: CASCSGRGGADTQYF. In DNA form, the CDR3 reads TGTGCCAGCTGCTCAGGAAGGGGGGGGGCAGATACGCAGTATTTT.